This T cell receptor beta chain comes out of a study of cytomegalovirus exposure and HLA in healthy donors. Overall study results and limits: A list of about 180 TCR beta chains associated with cytomegalovirus was given.

Sequencing was performed with immunoSEQ multiplex PCR; in TCRdb, only in-frame clones are kept and a portion is missing. The data hold some 98,000 clones, with over 75% observed a single time. With respect to this clone: No antigen is known for it.

Germline CDR1 is LGHNA and CDR2 is YNFKEQ. Trimming took 0 bases from V and 7 from J, leaving 7 bases between them. This CDR3 comprises 13 residues. J is TRBJ2-1 and V is TRBV4-2, with a possible D match to TRBD2 (5 bases). The source of this sequence is a young man in good health and CMV-seropositive. Sequencing was carried out using PBMCs. Here the CDR3 reads CASSQETGNEQFF. The CDR3, as DNA: TGTGCCAGCAGCCAAGAAACGGGGAATGAGCAGTTCTTC.